What follows is one T cell receptor (beta chain) and its context. The sample originates from a study of blood T cell repertoires in COVID-19. Overall study: Both acute and convalescent COVID-19 samples were obtained from the United States, Italy and Spain. From T cells, B-cell-depleted T cells, or PBMCs came the material, which was cDNA or gDNA.

Authors' methods: Counts of nucleated cells, estimated from reference gene primer amplification, were obtained. Some clones are missing from TCRdb's copy, which holds only in-frame ones; the method was immunoSEQ multiplex PCR. The D gene and trimming were derived from the DNA, and the V and J assignments and clone size from that table. The table lists more than 200,000 clones, over 70% of them singletons. CDR1 and CDR2 (germline): KGHSH, LQKENI. V was cut by 2 bases and J by 3 bases, with 17 bases left in between. The CDR3 is 17 residues long. The J gene is TRBJ1-5, the V gene TRBV18; D gene unclear. The receptor was derived from a middle-aged man with active or convalescent COVID-19. The sequenced sample consisted of peripheral blood. The CDR3 loop is CASSPTYKAGINQPQHF. The CDR3 DNA follows: TGTGCCAGCTCACCAACCTACAAGGCGGGGATCAATCAGCCCCAGCATTTT.